This TCR beta chain came from a study of cytomegalovirus exposure and HLA in healthy donors. Germline trimming cut 2 bases from V and 5 bases from J; bases unmatched to any gene: 5. Per germline, CDR1 SNHLY and CDR2 FYNNEI. This CDR3 spans 15 amino acids. The PCR ran on 60 Vbeta and 13 Jbeta primers. Clones were read by immunoSEQ multiplex PCR, and TCRdb kept only the in-frame ones, dropping some. Of some 150,000 clones detected, 77% appear once; the ten largest clones hold 3.9%. Sequencing was done on a sample of PBMCs. The rearrangement joins TRBV2 to TRBJ2-3, with TRBD1 identical over 9 bases. This receptor was identified in a male donor in good health and CMV-seronegative. The chain's CDR3 is CASSERDREIDTQYF. CDR3 coding DNA: TGTGCCAGCAGTGAACGGGACAGGGAGATAGATACGCAGTATTTT.